Listed here are 6 T cell receptor beta chains from one sample, sequenced in a study of control samples from healthy donors and cancer patients. Assay used: immunoSEQ multiplex PCR; TCRdb lists only in-frame clones, some missing. The repertoire holds about 98,000 clones, with approximately 81% as singletons. Material for sequencing was blood. All receptors come from a woman in her twenties or thirties in good health.

This rearrangement joins TRBV30 to TRBJ2-7; tentative D call: TRBD2 (5 bases). The CDR3 sequence is 13 residues long. Trimming left V 1 base short and J 2 bases short, with 9 bases between. Germline-derived CDR1 and CDR2 are GTSNPN and SVGIG (reference sequence). The CDR3 protein is CAWSGTSTYEQYF. DNA for the CDR3: TGTGCCTGGAGTGGGACTTCGACCTACGAGCAGTACTTC.

The table lists this clone with a few counts. CDR3 coding DNA: TGCGCCAGCAGCCAAGATCTCTCCCCGGGAGCCAAAAACATTCAGTACTTC. Residues: CASSQDLSPGAKNIQYF. The chain is built from TRBV4-1 and TRBJ2-4; D is unresolved. Between the trimmed V and J ends, which lost 0 bases and 0 bases, there was a span of 12 bases. CDR3 length: 17 residues. In germline, CDR1 is MGHRA, CDR2 YSYEKL.

V is TRBV2 and J is TRBJ1-1; the match to TRBD1 covers 12 bases. V lost 6 bases, J lost 11 bases, and 10 bases stayed unmatched. The length of the CDR3 is 14 residues. Germline values: CDR1 SNHLY, CDR2 FYNNEI. CDR3 residues: CASRGTGGFISAFF. CDR3 in DNA: TGTGCCAGCAGAGGGACAGGGGGCTTCATTTCGGCTTTCTTT.

This chain uses TRBV19 with TRBJ2-3; 7 bases align to TRBD1. V was pared by 1 base and J by 0 bases, with 4 bases of the junction left unmatched. The CDR3 is 16 residues long. Germline V gene lookup returns CDR1 LNHDA and CDR2 SQIVND (reference sequence). The chain's CDR3 is CASSIAGTVSTDTQYF. CDR3 DNA sequence: TGTGCCAGTAGTATAGCGGGGACAGTTAGCACAGATACGCAGTATTTT.

The chain combines TRBV7-8 with TRBJ2-3; D may be TRBD1 (5 bases). V dropped 3 bases and J dropped 2 bases, with 18 bases sitting between them. From germline, CDR1 is SGHVS and CDR2 FQNEAQ. This CDR3 is built from 17 residues. For the CDR3, the DNA is TGTGCCAGCAGCTTCACGACAGATAAGGTTAACACAGATACGCAGTATTTT. It is translated as CASSFTTDKVNTDTQYF. The complete variable domain, with remaining parts taken from reference TRBV7-8 and TRBJ2-3, reads GAGVSQSPRYKVAKRGQDVALRCDPISGHVSLFWYQQALGQGPEFLTYFQNEAQLDKSGLPSDRFFAERPEGSVSTLKIQRTQQEDSAVYLCASSFTTDKVNTDTQYFGPGTRLTVL.

This clone appeared a few times. V usage is TRBV11-2 and J usage is TRBJ1-5, with a tentative D call TRBD1 (6 bases). CDR3 length equals 17 residues. Germline V gene lookup returns CDR1 SGHAT and CDR2 FQNNGV. The germline V and J ends were trimmed by 1 base and 4 bases, with 17 bases remaining between them. In DNA form, the CDR3 reads TGTGCCAGCAGCTTAGGTCTGGGGGCGAGGGGTAATCAGCCCCAGCATTTT. Protein product: CASSLGLGARGNQPQHF.